The clone carrying this T cell receptor beta chain turned up a few times. Its antigen is as yet unknown. V shed 2 bases and J shed 0 bases, with 11 bases lying between them. The CDR3 runs to 17 residues. CDR1 is MNHNS and CDR2 is SASEGT in the germline V gene. The study ran its PCR with 60 Vbeta and 13 Jbeta primers. Assay used: immunoSEQ multiplex PCR; TCRdb lists only in-frame clones, some missing. Of 120,000 or so clones listed, roughly 69% are singletons. The source of the sample is a study of cytomegalovirus exposure and HLA in healthy donors. Study-level points and caveats: Cytomegalovirus-associated TCR beta chains were listed, numbering approximately 150.

The receptor's source is a woman between 40 and 50 years old in good health and CMV-seropositive. Sequenced sample: PBMCs. This chain links TRBV6-1 with TRBJ1-6; D gene unclear. The CDR3 sequence: CASSESRYSSYNSPLHF. For the CDR3, the DNA is TGTGCCAGCAGTGAAAGCCGGTACAGCTCCTATAATTCACCCCTCCACTTT.